This is a list of T cell receptor beta chains from one sample in a study of spatial heterogeneity in lung cancer. One entry per CDR3 protein results from TCRdb running MiXCR on the 5' RACE reads. Of about 120,000 distinct CDR3 sequences in the sample, approximately 12% were seen once. Sequenced material: PBMCs, taken at follow-up. The receptors were sampled from a male donor with early-stage non-small cell lung cancer. CDR3s include the opening cysteine and the closing phenylalanine or tryptophan. D genes are given only for firm matches. Only part of the rows carry a size: once, few, many, or a class if the clone is expanded.

V gene,J gene,D gene,clone size,CDR3 protein,CDR3 DNA
TRBV12-3/TRBV12-4,TRBJ1-2,.,.,CASSLSDYGYTF,TGTGCCAGCAGTTTGTCCGACTATGGCTACACCTTC
TRBV7-2,TRBJ2-7,.,many,CASRTGPEQYF,TGTGCCAGCAGAACAGGGCCTGAGCAGTACTTC
TRBV19,TRBJ2-1,TRBD1,many,CASKTGQGPYNEQFF,TGTGCCAGCAAAACGGGACAGGGGCCTTACAATGAGCAGTTCTTC
TRBV7-9,TRBJ1-6,.,.,CASSIPGPRSNSPLHF,TGTGCCAGCAGCATACCCGGGCCGAGATCTAATTCACCCCTCCACTTT
TRBV10-2,TRBJ1-1,.,.,CASCGQKNTEAFF,TGCGCCAGCTGTGGACAAAAGAACACTGAAGCTTTCTTT
TRBV7-9,TRBJ2-3,TRBD1,few,CASSWGQGRTDTQYF,TGTGCCAGCAGCTGGGGACAGGGGCGCACAGATACGCAGTATTTT
TRBV29-1,TRBJ1-5,.,medium-sized,CSARTGTDQPQHF,TGCAGCGCACGAACGGGGACTGATCAGCCCCAGCATTTT
TRBV10-3,TRBJ1-4,.,many,CATGTDEKLFF,TGTGCCACGGGGACGGATGAAAAACTGTTTTTT
TRBV28,TRBJ2-1,TRBD2,many,CASSPPGGSYNEQFF,TGTGCCAGCAGTCCACCGGGGGGCTCCTACAATGAGCAGTTCTTC
TRBV7-6,TRBJ1-1,.,many,CASSRRDTATEAFF,TGTGCCAGCAGCCGAAGGGACACAGCCACTGAAGCTTTCTTT
TRBV21-1,TRBJ2-7,.,.,CASSGRTSGEQYF,TGTGCCAGCAGCGGACGGACTAGTGGCGAGCAGTACTTC
TRBV10-3,TRBJ1-4,.,many,CATRRTEGEKLFF,TGTGCCACCCGGAGAACAGAGGGTGAAAAACTGTTTTTT
TRBV5-1,TRBJ1-4,TRBD1,few,CASSLDGDRSEKLFF,TGCGCCAGCAGCTTGGATGGGGACAGAAGTGAAAAACTGTTTTTT
TRBV12-3/TRBV12-4,TRBJ2-2,TRBD1,many,CASNKGQGNTGELFF,TGTGCCAGCAATAAAGGACAGGGGAACACCGGGGAGCTGTTTTTT
TRBV3-1,TRBJ2-7,.,.,CASSPHPGPVEQYF,TGTGCCAGCAGCCCCCACCCAGGGCCCGTGGAGCAGTACTTC
TRBV5-4,TRBJ2-6,.,.,CASSLDRLAGANVLTF,TGTGCCAGCAGCTTGGATCGGCTCGCTGGGGCCAACGTCCTGACTTTC
TRBV5-1,TRBJ1-1,TRBD1,many,CASSKTGGETEAFF,TGCGCCAGCAGCAAGACAGGGGGCGAGACTGAAGCTTTCTTT
TRBV11-3,TRBJ2-1,.,few,CASSLEGDYNEQFF,TGTGCCAGCAGCCTAGAGGGGGACTACAATGAGCAGTTCTTC
TRBV15,TRBJ2-5,.,many,CATSDGGLQETQYF,TGTGCCACCTCAGACGGGGGGCTTCAAGAGACCCAGTACTTC
TRBV27,TRBJ2-7,.,many,CASSRGAGYEQYF,TGTGCCAGCAGCCGGGGGGCGGGGTACGAGCAGTACTTC
TRBV28,TRBJ1-1,.,few,CASRVTGTNTEAFF,TGTGCCAGCAGAGTGACGGGGACTAACACTGAAGCTTTCTTT
TRBV9,TRBJ2-3,.,many,CASSVDRLSTDTQYF,TGTGCCAGCAGCGTAGACAGGCTAAGCACAGATACGCAGTATTTT
TRBV9,TRBJ2-7,TRBD1,.,CASSPERGDRDSYEQYF,TGTGCCAGCAGCCCAGAGCGTGGGGACAGGGACTCCTACGAGCAGTACTTC
TRBV29-1,TRBJ1-2,.,.,CSVPFQDYGYTF,TGCAGCGTCCCTTTTCAGGACTATGGCTACACCTTC
TRBV18,TRBJ2-7,.,many,CASSPDRFSYEQYF,TGTGCCAGCTCACCCGACCGGTTCTCCTACGAGCAGTACTTC
TRBV19,TRBJ1-6,TRBD1,many,CASSIEGQASSPLHF,TGTGCCAGTAGTATAGAGGGACAGGCGTCTTCACCCCTCCACTTT
TRBV3-1,TRBJ2-5,.,few,CVAGRGRQETQYF,TGTGTCGCGGGTCGGGGTCGCCAAGAGACCCAGTACTTC
TRBV18,TRBJ1-5,TRBD1,.,CASSPDRASQPQHF,TGTGCCAGCTCACCCGACAGGGCTAGTCAGCCCCAGCATTTT
TRBV9,TRBJ1-1,.,.,CASTPLRAGTEAFF,TGTGCCAGCACTCCGTTAAGAGCGGGCACTGAAGCTTTCTTT
TRBV11-2,TRBJ1-5,TRBD1,many,CASSSQGAYGQPQHF,TGTGCCAGCAGCTCTCAGGGGGCGTATGGTCAGCCCCAGCATTTT
TRBV21-1,TRBJ2-3,.,.,CASSKGTTSTDTQYF,TGTGCCAGCAGCAAAGGTACAACTAGCACAGATACGCAGTATTTT
TRBV6-2/TRBV6-3,TRBJ2-1,.,.,CASSFNSGGLGEQFF,TGTGCCAGCAGTTTCAATTCGGGCGGATTGGGTGAGCAGTTCTTC
TRBV7-2,TRBJ2-3,.,few,CASSLWRGTSTDTQYF,TGTGCCAGCAGCTTATGGCGGGGTACTAGCACAGATACGCAGTATTTT
TRBV7-9,TRBJ1-2,.,few,CASSIDGGLNYGYTF,TGTGCCAGCAGCATTGACGGGGGCCTTAACTATGGCTACACCTTC
TRBV5-4,TRBJ2-1,TRBD1,few,CASSPGGFPSSYNEQFF,TGTGCCAGCAGCCCAGGGGGATTCCCGAGCTCCTACAATGAGCAGTTCTTC
TRBV3-1,TRBJ1-2,TRBD1,few,CASSQGQGANYGYTF,TGTGCCAGCAGCCAGGGACAGGGAGCTAACTATGGCTACACCTTC
TRBV12-3/TRBV12-4,TRBJ1-1,TRBD1,once,CASSLTGKNTEAFF,TGTGCCAGCAGTTTGACAGGGAAGAACACTGAAGCTTTCTTT
TRBV11-2,TRBJ2-3,TRBD1,many,CASSLGTGVTDTQYF,TGTGCCAGCAGCCTTGGGACAGGGGTTACAGATACGCAGTATTTT
TRBV20-1,TRBJ2-1,.,many,CSASQWVGEQFF,TGCAGTGCTAGTCAGTGGGTAGGTGAGCAGTTCTTC
TRBV20-1,TRBJ1-1,.,few,CSARDPRRGVNTEAFF,TGCAGTGCTAGAGATCCACGTCGGGGTGTGAACACTGAAGCTTTCTTT
TRBV2,TRBJ1-1,TRBD1,few,CDQDRGNTEAFF,TGTGACCAGGACAGGGGGAACACTGAAGCTTTCTTT
TRBV6-5,TRBJ1-6,.,many,CASSYGLGNSPLHF,TGTGCCAGCAGTTACGGTCTCGGCAATTCACCCCTCCACTTT
TRBV10-3,TRBJ2-3,TRBD2,few,CASGMTSGGGTDTQYF,TGTGCCAGTGGCATGACTAGCGGGGGAGGCACAGATACGCAGTATTTT
TRBV6-5,TRBJ2-3,.,many,CASSRATPSTQYF,TGTGCCAGCAGCCGCGCGACCCCCAGTACGCAGTATTTT
TRBV2,TRBJ1-1,.,.,CASSGAGAELGEAFF,TGTGCCAGCAGTGGCGCAGGGGCGGAGTTGGGTGAAGCTTTCTTT
TRBV6-2/TRBV6-3,TRBJ1-6,.,.,CASTGRDSPLHF,TGTGCCAGCACGGGCAGGGATTCACCCCTCCACTTT
TRBV7-2,TRBJ1-1,TRBD1,.,CASSLALQGARGTEAFF,TGTGCCAGCAGCTTAGCGCTTCAGGGGGCGCGGGGCACTGAAGCTTTCTTT
TRBV27,TRBJ2-7,.,.,CASSPKWSAFYEQYF,TGTGCCAGCAGCCCAAAATGGTCCGCTTTTTACGAGCAGTACTTC
TRBV20-1,TRBJ1-3,.,few,CSARDSSGPAYSGNTIYF,TGCAGTGCTAGAGACTCGAGTGGGCCTGCGTACTCTGGAAACACCATATATTTT
TRBV20-1,TRBJ1-1,.,many,CSARLVRERMNTEAFF,TGCAGTGCTAGGCTTGTCAGGGAACGGATGAACACTGAAGCTTTCTTT
TRBV9,TRBJ1-2,.,.,CASSESTNYGYTF,TGTGCCAGCAGCGAATCCACTAACTATGGCTACACCTTC
TRBV2,TRBJ1-5,TRBD1,.,CASRADRERPQHF,TGTGCCAGCAGGGCTGACAGGGAACGACCCCAGCATTTT
TRBV14,TRBJ2-5,.,.,CASTLGGSRTQYF,TGTGCCAGCACCTTGGGGGGATCGCGAACCCAGTACTTC
TRBV9,TRBJ1-1,TRBD1,.,CASSVIGQGVTEAFF,TGTGCCAGCAGCGTAATAGGACAGGGAGTTACTGAAGCTTTCTTT
TRBV5-1,TRBJ2-3,.,few,CASSSIETDTQYF,TGCGCCAGCAGCTCCATAGAAACAGATACGCAGTATTTT
TRBV20-1,TRBJ2-7,.,few,CSARRTVKDEQYF,TGCAGTGCTAGACGGACAGTGAAGGACGAGCAGTACTTC
TRBV15,TRBJ2-3,TRBD1,few,CATSRGQGDSTQYF,TGTGCCACCAGCAGAGGTCAGGGGGACAGTACGCAGTATTTT